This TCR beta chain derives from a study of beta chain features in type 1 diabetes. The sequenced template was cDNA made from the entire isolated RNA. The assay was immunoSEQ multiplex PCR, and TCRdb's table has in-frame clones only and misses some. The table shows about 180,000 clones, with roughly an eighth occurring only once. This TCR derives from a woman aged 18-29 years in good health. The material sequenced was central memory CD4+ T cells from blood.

The CDR3 DNA reads TGCGCCAGCAGCTCGACTAGCGCCTACACCGGGGAGCTGTTTTTT. It encodes CASSSTSAYTGELFF. The genes are TRBV5-1 and TRBJ2-2; 8 bases agree with TRBD2. CDR1 is SGHRS, CDR2 YFSETQ, per germline. With V trimmed by 3 bases and J by 3 bases, 4 bases remained unmatched. The CDR3 sequence is 15 residues long.